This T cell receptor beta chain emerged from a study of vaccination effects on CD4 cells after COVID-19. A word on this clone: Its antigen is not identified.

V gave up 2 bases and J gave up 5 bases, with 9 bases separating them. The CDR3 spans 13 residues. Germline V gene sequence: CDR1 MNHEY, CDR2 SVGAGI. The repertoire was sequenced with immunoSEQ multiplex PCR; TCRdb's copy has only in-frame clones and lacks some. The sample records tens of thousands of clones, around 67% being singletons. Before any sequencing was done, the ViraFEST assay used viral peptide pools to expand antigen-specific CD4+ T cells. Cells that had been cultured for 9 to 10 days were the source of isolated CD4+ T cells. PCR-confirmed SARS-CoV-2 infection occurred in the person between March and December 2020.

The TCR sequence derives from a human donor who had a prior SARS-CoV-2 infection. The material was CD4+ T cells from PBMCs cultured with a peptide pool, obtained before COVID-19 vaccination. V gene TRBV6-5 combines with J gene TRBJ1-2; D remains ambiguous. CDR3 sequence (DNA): TGTGCCAGCAGTTACGGGCAGAGATATGGCTACACCTTC. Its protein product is CASSYGQRYGYTF.